These 10 T cell receptor beta chains were sequenced from one sample in a study of T cells in Graves' hyperthyroidism and ophthalmopathy (dated by TCRdb to about 2019). The library was built by means of multiplex PCR. The sequencer listed for this sample is Illumina HiSeq 2000. The TCR beta CDR3 regions were amplified from RNA transcripts. The first round of RT-PCR for the TCR CDR3 was performed with the HTBI primer set and the Qiagen OneStep RT-PCR kit. TCRdb itself trimmed the public reads at Q25 with fastp, ran MiXCR and retained productive beta chains. Each entry merges the rows of one CDR3 protein and shows their most common DNA and genes. The sample table shows about 500,000 distinct CDR3 sequences, and 17% are seen once. The ten most abundant clones make up approximately 18% of the sample. Sequencing used blood. Source of these receptors: a woman aged 18-29 years with Graves' ophthalmopathy.

The chain couples TRBV11-2 to TRBJ2-1, with D possibly matching TRBD2 (6 bases). Germline assignment: CDR1 SGHAT and CDR2 FQNNGV. The CDR3 is 13 amino acids. Trimming stripped 5 bases from V and 8 bases from J, with 13 bases between. CDR3 region: CASSRIGEDEQFF. In DNA form, the CDR3 reads TGTGCCAGCAGCCGTATAGGGGAGGATGAGCAGTTCTTC.

The V and J genes are TRBV6-1 and TRBJ1-1; D remains ambiguous. This CDR3 has 13 residues. Trimming removed 10 bases at V and 5 bases at J, with 17 bases between. The germline gives CDR1 MNHNS, CDR2 SASEGT. The CDR3, as DNA: TGTGCCATCGTAGGACGTAGCGGGACTGAAGCTTTCTTT. It codes for CAIVGRSGTEAFF.

This clonotype was found many times. J is TRBJ2-1 and V is TRBV3-1, with 10 bases lining up with TRBD2. Germline loops: CDR1 LGHDT, CDR2 YNNKEL (reference sequence). The CDR3 contains 15 residues. V lost 4 bases and J lost 6; bases outside the gene matches: 6. Written as DNA, the CDR3 is TGTGCCAGCAGCCTTGTAGCGGGAGGCCCCAATGAGCAGTTCTTC. Translation gives CASSLVAGGPNEQFF.

This clonotype has ten or more counts. The rearrangement joins TRBV27 to TRBJ2-1; 7 nucleotides align to TRBD1. Trimming at V came to 2 bases and at J to 2 bases, leaving 6 bases not matched to a gene. The CDR3 has 16 amino acids. Germline CDR1 and CDR2: MNHEY and SMNVEV (reference sequence). As DNA, the CDR3 is TGTGCCAGCAGTTTACAAGGGGGCTTTCCCTACAATGAGCAGTTCTTC. Translating it yields CASSLQGGFPYNEQFF.

Many counts were recorded for this clonotype. The gene calls are TRBV27 and TRBJ1-1; TRBD1 agrees at 8 bases. Germline CDR1 and CDR2: MNHEY and SMNVEV (reference sequence). This CDR3 comprises 18 residues. The ends lost 8 bases at V and 1 base at J; junction bases unmatched: 18. In nucleotides, the CDR3 is TGTGCCAGCGGGGGTTTGTCTATCCAGGGGGCAAGGAACACTGAAGCTTTCTTT. This gives the protein CASGGLSIQGARNTEAFF.

This clonotype was seen more than once but under ten times. The chain is built from TRBV6-1 and TRBJ2-1, with D perhaps matching TRBD2 (6 bases). The CDR3 length is 16 residues. The V end lost 4 bases, the J end lost 3 bases, and 16 bases lay between the germline ends. Germline-derived CDR1 and CDR2 are MNHNS and SASEGT. Written as DNA, the CDR3 is TGTGCCAGCAGTGGGGGTAGGCCTAGCGTCTACAATGAGCAGTTCTTC. Encoded protein: CASSGGRPSVYNEQFF.

As DNA, the CDR3 is TGTGCCAGCGGCCCTGGACAGGGGGCGGGCACCGGGGAGCTGTTTTTT. Amino acid sequence: CASGPGQGAGTGELFF. This sequence joins TRBV6-1 and TRBJ2-2, with TRBD1 matching over 11 bases. Germline-derived CDR1 and CDR2 are MNHNS and SASEGT. V gave up 8 bases and J gave up 4 bases; unmatched junction bases: 9. This CDR3 has 16 amino acids.

This clonotype was detected ten times or more. The chain uses TRBV7-3 and TRBJ2-2; weak D call: TRBD1 (5 bases). Trimming took off 5 bases at V and 4 bases at J, with 14 bases between the two ends. Germline loops: CDR1 SGHTA, CDR2 FQGTGA. The CDR3 is 15 residues long. The CDR3 nucleotides are TGTGCCAGCAGCCCCCAAGGGGTGCGCACCGGGGAGCTGTTTTTT. Its protein is CASSPQGVRTGELFF.

This clonotype has at least ten counts. CDR3 amino acids: CASSSADYGYTF. CDR3 nucleotide sequence: TGTGCCAGCAGTTCAGCGGACTATGGCTACACCTTC. This rearrangement joins TRBV12-3 or TRBV12-4 to TRBJ1-2, with unresolved D. CDR3 length: 12 residues. Trimming stripped 4 bases from V and 3 bases from J, with 6 bases between.

This clonotype came up a few times. The V and J genes are TRBV28 and TRBJ2-1, with unresolved D. V was cut by 7 bases and J by 4 bases, with 11 bases left in between. In germline, CDR1 is MDHEN, CDR2 SYDVKM. The CDR3 has 13 amino acids. In DNA, the CDR3 is TGTGCCAGCAACTTTAGGAATTACAATGAGCAGTTCTTC. Residues: CASNFRNYNEQFF.